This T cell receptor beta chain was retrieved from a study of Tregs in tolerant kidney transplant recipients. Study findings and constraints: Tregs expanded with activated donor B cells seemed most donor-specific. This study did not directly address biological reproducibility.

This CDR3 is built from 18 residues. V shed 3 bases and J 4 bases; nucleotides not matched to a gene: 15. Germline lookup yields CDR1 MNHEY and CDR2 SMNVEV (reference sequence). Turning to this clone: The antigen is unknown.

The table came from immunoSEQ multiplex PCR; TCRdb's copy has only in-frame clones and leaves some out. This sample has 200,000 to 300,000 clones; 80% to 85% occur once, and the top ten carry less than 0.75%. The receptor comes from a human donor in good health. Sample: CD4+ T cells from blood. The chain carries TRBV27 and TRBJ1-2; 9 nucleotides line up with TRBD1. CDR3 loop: CASSFLRQGVGGIYGYTF. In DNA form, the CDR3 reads TGTGCCAGCAGTTTCCTTCGACAGGGGGTTGGGGGGATCTATGGCTACACCTTC.